The TCR beta chain under discussion was sequenced for a study of shared clonotypes between healthy human individuals. Overall study: Per donor, three plates held CD4 naive cells, three held CD4 memory, two held CD8 naive and one held CD8 memory. Overall study findings and caveats: Shared across a few donors were about 4.6% of the naive CD4 clonotypes.

The germline gives CDR1 SGHNT, CDR2 YYREEE (reference sequence). CDR3 length: 16 amino acids. J was trimmed by 4 bases and V by 3 bases; bases with no gene match: 12. As defined, naive CD8 cells were CD45RO-negative and positively selected for CCR7, with terminally differentiated effector memory CD45RA+ cells excluded. The DNA input per sorted-subset replicate PCR was roughly 180 ng, corresponding to 30,000 or so T cell genomes. TCRdb's copy holds only in-frame clones and misses some; the assay was immunoSEQ multiplex PCR. The profile shows over 750,000 clones, around 96% of them singletons. Concerning this clone: Antigen specificity is unknown.

Sequencing was done on a sample of naive CD8+ T cells sorted from blood. The receptor's source is a man between 25 and 39 years old in good health. The chain is built from TRBV5-4 and TRBJ2-7; 8 nucleotides agree with TRBD2. The CDR3 is CASSSHIAGNTYEQYF. Written as DNA, the CDR3 is TGTGCCAGCAGCTCCCACATAGCGGGAAATACTTACGAGCAGTACTTC.